The 11 T cell receptor beta chains in this list originate from one sample, sequenced in a study of CD8+CD57+ T cells in acquired aplastic anemia. CDR3 and TCR beta VDJ profiling relied on genomic DNA as the template. TCRdb re-called the reads with MiXCR, one entry per CDR3 protein. The sample comprises about 160,000 distinct CDR3 sequences, around 45% of which are singletons, and 1.1% rests with the top ten. The sequenced sample consisted of sorted CD4+, CD8+, or CD8+CD57+ T cells (not recorded which) from PBMCs. All receptors come from a human donor in good health.

This clonotype was observed many times. This chain links TRBV7-9 with TRBJ2-3; possibly TRBD2 for D (5 bases). Germline V gene sequence: CDR1 SEHNR, CDR2 FQNEAQ (reference sequence). Trimming took off 5 bases at V and 4 bases at J, with 16 bases between the two ends. This CDR3 has 15 residues. CDR3 in amino acids: CASSLRVGSADTQYF. Here the CDR3 DNA reads TGTGCCAGCAGCCTGAGGGTGGGGTCCGCAGATACGCAGTATTTT.

This clonotype was counted many times. This chain uses TRBV19 with TRBJ2-1; no firm D call. Germline CDR1 and CDR2: LNHDA and SQIVND (reference sequence). V was trimmed by 5 bases and J by 8 bases, leaving 16 bases between them. This CDR3 contains 14 residues. This CDR3 is CASSEFAGSHEQFF. The CDR3 DNA reads TGTGCCAGTAGTGAATTCGCCGGGTCTCATGAGCAGTTCTTC.

This clonotype has at least ten counts. This chain joins TRBV6-1 and TRBJ2-7, with D unresolved. Germline values: CDR1 MNHNS, CDR2 SASEGT. The CDR3 is made up of 14 amino acids. Deletions cut 2 bases from V and 6 bases from J, with 14 bases between. CDR3 sequence (DNA): TGTGCCAGCAGTGAACCTATTGTGGGCAGCGAGCAGTACTTC. Its protein product is CASSEPIVGSEQYF.

This clonotype was detected once. The chain uses TRBV10-3 and TRBJ2-2; D is perhaps TRBD1 or TRBD2 (5 bases each). The germline CDR1 and CDR2 sequences are ENHRY and SYGVKD. V gave up 4 bases and J gave up 3 bases, with 18 bases separating them. The CDR3 has 17 residues. The CDR3 nucleotides are TGTGCCATCAGTGCTAGCTACCCGATAGGGGACACCGGGGAGCTGTTTTTT. Residues: CAISASYPIGDTGELFF.

Notes on this clonotype: A much larger clone is a single base away; this may be a read error. The chain has TRBV12-3 or TRBV12-4 and TRBJ2-3; D gene unclear. V was trimmed by 1 base and J by 2 bases, leaving 13 bases between them. CDR3 length: 16 amino acids. CDR3 sequence: CASSLGGGTYTDTQYF. CDR3 DNA: TGTGCCAGCAGTTTAGGCGGCGGAACCTACACAGATACGCAGTATTTT.

This clonotype was seen only a few times. V and J are TRBV7-8 and TRBJ1-1, with D perhaps matching TRBD1 (5 bases). This CDR3 contains 17 residues. Trimming cost V 2 bases and J 0 bases, with 16 bases left between them. Looked up from germline, CDR1 is SGHVS and CDR2 is FQNEAQ. The CDR3 nucleotides are TGTGCCAGCAGCTTATACGACCGGGGCCGGATGAACACTGAAGCTTTCTTT. Protein: CASSLYDRGRMNTEAFF.

This clonotype occurred a few times. This sequence joins TRBV20-1 and TRBJ1-5; 7 nucleotides align to TRBD1. The CDR3 totals 14 residues. Germline trimming cut 3 bases from V and 3 bases from J; bases unmatched to any gene: 5. Germline V lookup: CDR1 DFQATT, CDR2 SNEGSKA (reference sequence). In DNA, the CDR3 is TGCAGTGCTAGGGCGGGACAGTTCAATCAGCCCCAGCATTTT. Protein sequence: CSARAGQFNQPQHF.

V and J are TRBV20-1 and TRBJ1-2, with D maybe TRBD1 (6 bases). The CDR3 extends over 14 amino acids. Deletions cut 4 bases from V and 1 base from J, with 13 bases between. Germline CDR1 DFQATT, CDR2 SNEGSKA (reference sequence). The CDR3 loop reads CSAKTQGLNYGYTF. CDR3 coding DNA: TGCAGTGCTAAGACACAGGGCCTTAACTATGGCTACACCTTC.

The chain combines TRBV7-8 with TRBJ1-2; the D is unclear. This CDR3 contains 13 residues. Germline V gene data show CDR1 as SGHVS and CDR2 as FQNEAQ. V shed 0 bases and J shed 7 bases, with 9 bases lying between them. The CDR3 loop is CASSLALSGGYTF. The CDR3 region has the DNA TGTGCCAGCAGCTTAGCCTTATCGGGTGGCTACACCTTC. Drawing the rest from reference TRBV7-8 and TRBJ1-2, the complete variable domain is GAGVSQSPRYKVAKRGQDVALRCDPISGHVSLFWYQQALGQGPEFLTYFQNEAQLDKSGLPSDRFFAERPEGSVSTLKIQRTQQEDSAVYLCASSLALSGGYTFGSGTRLTVV.

This clonotype is a singleton in its sample. The V call is TRBV30, the J call TRBJ2-2; 10 bases fit TRBD2. The CDR3 is 14 residues long. Germline V gene lookup returns CDR1 GTSNPN and CDR2 SVGIG (reference sequence). V shed 3 bases, J shed 4 bases, and the junction held 2 bases outside the gene matches. CDR3: CAWRLAGATGELFF. CDR3 nucleotides: TGTGCCTGGAGGCTAGCGGGAGCCACCGGGGAGCTGTTTTTT. The whole variable domain, remainder taken from reference TRBV30 and TRBJ2-2, is SQTIHQWPATLVQPVGSPLSLECTVEGTSNPNLYWYRQAAGRGLQLLFYSVGIGQISSEVPQNLSASRPQDRQFILSSKKLLLSDSGFYLCAWRLAGATGELFFGEGSRLTVL.

V usage is TRBV7-8 and J usage is TRBJ2-7; 7 bases are a match to TRBD1. CDR1 is SGHVS, CDR2 FQNEAQ, per germline. The CDR3 runs 14 residues. V lost 5 bases and J lost 0; bases outside the gene matches: 4. The CDR3 DNA reads as TGTGCCAGCAGCCGAGGGGGCGGCTCCTACGAGCAGTACTTC. Translation: CASSRGGGSYEQYF.